These 21 T cell receptor beta chains were sequenced from one sample in a study of shared clonotypes between healthy human individuals. Produced via immunoSEQ multiplex PCR; TCRdb's table is partial and in-frame only. The profile shows approximately 2.4 million clones, 90% to 97% of them singletons. The source material was naive CD4+ T cells sorted from blood. This sample's subset: CD45RA+ positively selected. The receptors were sampled from a man aged 18 to 29 in good health.

The chain carries TRBV7-9 and TRBJ1-6; D not resolved. V shed 6 bases and J shed 8 bases, with 17 bases lying between them. Germline V gene sequence: CDR1 SEHNR, CDR2 FQNEAQ (reference sequence). The CDR3 is made up of 15 amino acids. For the CDR3, the DNA is TGTGCCAGCAGACCGGCGGAAGCCCTGGATTCACCCCTCCACTTT. Translating it yields CASRPAEALDSPLHF.

A single count supports this clone. V and J are TRBV18 and TRBJ2-3; D remains unclear. The germline CDR1 and CDR2 sequences are KGHSH and LQKENI. There are 12 residues in the CDR3. V lost 7 bases to trimming and J lost 4 bases, with 9 bases between them. The CDR3 loop reads CASYRNPDTQYF. CDR3 DNA sequence: TGTGCCAGCTACCGCAATCCAGATACGCAGTATTTT. The full variable domain, completed using reference TRBV18 and TRBJ2-3, is NAGVMQNPRHLVRRRGQEARLRCSPMKGHSHVYWYRQLPEEGLKFMVYLQKENIIDESGMPKERFSAEFPKEGPSILRIQQVVRGDSAAYFCASYRNPDTQYFGPGTRLTVL.

A single count supports this clone. V usage is TRBV6-9 and J usage is TRBJ1-1; 7 positions match TRBD1. V dropped 3 bases and J dropped 3; count of bases not matched to a gene: 4. CDR1 is MNHGY and CDR2 is SVAAGI in the germline V gene. CDR3 size: 14 residues. The CDR3 DNA reads TGTGCCAGCAGTTACAGGGGGAGGCACACTGAAGCTTTCTTT. Translating it yields CASSYRGRHTEAFF.

This rearrangement joins TRBV5-5 to TRBJ2-2; D perhaps matches TRBD1 (6 bases). Looked up from germline, CDR1 is SGHKS and CDR2 is YYEKEE (reference sequence). Trimming stripped 3 bases from V and 4 bases from J, with 16 bases between. CDR3 length equals 16 residues. CDR3 loop: CASSYGTQLTTGELFF. The CDR3 nucleotides read TGTGCCAGCAGCTATGGGACACAACTTACCACCGGGGAGCTGTTTTTT.

The rearrangement joins TRBV5-4 to TRBJ1-6; 8 nucleotides align to TRBD1. V shed 2 bases and J 5 bases; nucleotides not matched to a gene: 6. Germline values: CDR1 SGHNT, CDR2 YYREEE (reference sequence). The CDR3 covers 16 residues. CDR3 DNA: TGTGCCAGCAGCTTTCCCCAGGGGGCTGATAATTCACCCCTCCACTTT. Translating it yields CASSFPQGADNSPLHF.

The rearrangement uses TRBV30 and TRBJ2-7; D is unresolved. Germline CDR1 reads GTSNPN; CDR2 reads SVGIG (reference sequence). V gave up 0 bases and J gave up 6 bases, with 9 bases separating them. This CDR3 has 12 amino acids. DNA for the CDR3: TGTGCCTGGAGTGTCTCCTTACGCGAGCAGTACTTC. Protein: CAWSVSLREQYF.

The chain combines TRBV6-1 with TRBJ2-5; no clear D gene. The CDR3 has 13 amino acids. Germline V gene lookup returns CDR1 MNHNS and CDR2 SASEGT. The germline V and J ends were trimmed by 1 base and 7 bases, with 10 bases remaining between them. The CDR3 is CASSEVVGLTQYF. The CDR3 region has the DNA TGTGCCAGCAGTGAAGTAGTAGGGTTGACCCAGTACTTC.

This clone was counted a single time. The V gene is TRBV19, the J gene TRBJ2-7; the D gene could be TRBD1 or TRBD2 (5 bases each). The V gene's germline CDR1 is LNHDA and CDR2 SQIVND (reference sequence). The CDR3 sequence is 16 residues long. V was pared by 2 bases and J by 2 bases, with 16 bases between. CDR3 coding DNA: TGTGCCAGTAGTATACTGCTGGGACCCATCCCCTACGAGCAGTACTTC. This gives the protein CASSILLGPIPYEQYF.

The V gene is TRBV27, the J gene TRBJ1-5, with unresolved D. Germline V lookup: CDR1 MNHEY, CDR2 SMNVEV (reference sequence). Deletions cut 5 bases from V and 0 bases from J, with 17 bases between. The CDR3 length is 17 residues. The CDR3 DNA sequence: TGTGCCAGCAGTGACCGGGAGAGCGCGTTTAGCAATCAGCCCCAGCATTTT. This codes for CASSDRESAFSNQPQHF.

Comments on this clone: The junction differs from germline at one of its ends, possibly a read error. The CDR3 sequence is CSARDHLEAFF. DNA for the CDR3: TGCAGTGCTCGAGACCATTTAGAAGCTTTCTTT. The gene calls are TRBV20-1 and TRBJ1-1, with D unclear. Germline values: CDR1 DFQATT, CDR2 SNEGSKA (reference sequence). The CDR3 runs to 11 residues.

The chain uses TRBV2 and TRBJ1-2; 7 nucleotides line up with TRBD1. V lost 0 bases and J lost 6; bases outside the gene matches: 4. Germline V gene sequence: CDR1 SNHLY, CDR2 FYNNEI. CDR3 length: 14 amino acids. CDR3 sequence reads: CASSEATGRHGYTF. The CDR3 nucleotides read TGTGCCAGCAGTGAAGCGACAGGGCGTCATGGCTACACCTTC.

The rearrangement joins TRBV18 to TRBJ1-2; 11 bases line up with TRBD1. CDR3 length: 17 amino acids. V dropped 2 bases and J dropped 0; count of bases not matched to a gene: 5. CDR1 KGHSH and CDR2 LQKENI come from the germline V gene. The CDR3 protein is CASSPAGTGGTNYGYTF. The CDR3 bases are TGTGCCAGCTCACCAGCCGGGACAGGGGGAACTAACTATGGCTACACCTTC.

With regard to this clone: The sample holds other DNA sequences that translate to the same CDR3. The CDR3 protein is CASSSGQGGYEQYF. The CDR3 DNA follows: TGCGCCAGCAGCTCGGGACAGGGAGGGTACGAGCAGTACTTC. This sequence joins TRBV5-1 and TRBJ2-7, with 9 nucleotides matching TRBD1. CDR3 length: 14 amino acids. Germline-derived CDR1 and CDR2 are SGHRS and YFSETQ. Trimming took 3 bases from V and 4 from J; bases not matched to a gene: 5. Drawing the rest from reference TRBV5-1 and TRBJ2-7, the complete variable domain is KAGVTQTPRYLIKTRGQQVTLSCSPISGHRSVSWYQQTPGQGLQFLFEYFSETQRNKGNFPGRFSGRQFSNSRSEMNVSTLELGDSALYLCASSSGQGGYEQYFGPGTRLTVT.

J is TRBJ1-2 and V is TRBV28; possibly TRBD1 for D (5 bases). Germline-derived CDR1 and CDR2 are MDHEN and SYDVKM. This CDR3 has 16 amino acids. Trimming left V 7 bases short and J 3 bases short, with 21 bases between. CDR3 nucleotide sequence: TGTGCCAGCATCCCAGGCCTGGGGACGGGCGACTATGGCTACACCTTC. Protein: CASIPGLGTGDYGYTF.

The chain couples TRBV6-5 to TRBJ2-7, with D possibly TRBD1 on 6 matching bases. The CDR3 runs 15 residues. Germline assignment: CDR1 MNHEY and CDR2 SVGAGI. Between the trimmed V and J ends, which lost 0 bases and 4 bases, there was a span of 13 bases. CDR3 residues: CASSYSPGVYYEQYF. The CDR3 coding sequence is TGTGCCAGCAGTTACTCCCCAGGGGTATATTACGAGCAGTACTTC.

The rearrangement links TRBV7-2 to TRBJ1-2; D gene uncertain. Trimming removed 3 bases from V and 4 bases from J, with 12 bases in between. Germline V gene sequence: CDR1 SGHTA, CDR2 FQGNSA. This CDR3 has 14 residues. The CDR3 is CASSLGVSVYGYTF. The CDR3 DNA reads TGTGCCAGCAGCTTGGGAGTTTCAGTCTATGGCTACACCTTC.

This clone has just one count. The rearrangement uses TRBV2 and TRBJ2-7, with unresolved D. The V end lost 10 bases, the J end lost 2 bases, and 15 bases lay between the germline ends. The CDR3 length is 13 residues. CDR1 and CDR2 from the germline V gene are SNHLY and FYNNEI. The chain's CDR3 is CATSVIPAYEQYF. As DNA, the CDR3 is TGTGCCACCTCCGTGATTCCCGCCTACGAGCAGTACTTC.

The J gene is TRBJ1-1, the V gene TRBV2, with 8 bases lining up with TRBD1. Losses at the gene ends were 5 bases for V and 5 bases for J; bases not matched to a gene: 7. Per the germline V gene, CDR1 is SNHLY and CDR2 is FYNNEI. The CDR3 is 14 amino acids. The DNA of the CDR3 is TGTGCCAGCAGTCAACAGGGGGTAGGGACTGAAGCTTTCTTT. Encoded protein: CASSQQGVGTEAFF.

The chain links TRBV10-3 to TRBJ2-1; tentatively, D is TRBD1 or TRBD2 (5 bases each). The V end was cut by 4 bases, the J end by 0 bases, with 10 bases between. Per the germline V gene, CDR1 is ENHRY and CDR2 is SYGVKD. The length of the CDR3 is 15 residues. CDR3 DNA sequence: TGTGCCATCAGTGGGGGGTTTTCCTCCTACAATGAGCAGTTCTTC. Amino acids: CAISGGFSSYNEQFF.

This chain connects TRBV5-1 to TRBJ1-1; 8 bases match TRBD1. This CDR3 region has 16 residues. Germline V CDR1 and CDR2: SGHRS, YFSETQ. After removal of 0 bases from V and 0 bases from J, the junction contained 4 bases not matched to a gene. The CDR3 loop is CASSLGLQGVNTEAFF. The CDR3 coding sequence is TGCGCCAGCAGCTTGGGGCTACAGGGGGTGAACACTGAAGCTTTCTTT.

This chain uses TRBV5-4 with TRBJ1-2; possibly TRBD1 for D (5 bases). Trimming stripped 4 bases from V and 5 bases from J, with 12 bases between. The CDR3 covers 13 residues. Germline-derived CDR1 and CDR2 are SGHNT and YYREEE (reference sequence). In DNA form, the CDR3 reads TGTGCCAGCAGCGTCGGGACGGATTATGGCTACACCTTC. It encodes CASSVGTDYGYTF.